Following are 10 T cell receptor beta chains from one sample sequenced in a study of neurological immune-mediated disorders. The time point is: longitudinal time-point 2. MiXCR, applied by TCRdb to the 5' RACE reads, yields one record per CDR3 protein. The repertoire holds roughly 80,000 distinct CDR3 sequences, about 5% seen once, with roughly 7.9% in the top ten. The sequencing input was PBMCs. Source of these receptors: a woman aged 60-75 years with multiple sclerosis.

Ten or more counts support this clonotype. The gene calls are TRBV20-1 and TRBJ1-2; a possible D gene is TRBD1 (5 bases). CDR3 length: 14 amino acids. Germline V gene data show CDR1 as DFQATT and CDR2 as SNEGSKA (reference sequence). V lost 1 base and J lost 4, with 13 bases in between. CDR3 amino acids: CSARARGEGYGYTF. CDR3 nucleotide sequence: TGCAGTGCTAGAGCTAGGGGCGAGGGCTATGGCTACACCTTC.

In this sample, this clonotype turned up many times. The rearrangement uses TRBV14 and TRBJ2-3; D is unclear. CDR1 is SGHDN and CDR2 is FVKESK in the germline V gene. The CDR3 sequence is 15 residues long. Trimming removed 0 bases at V and 2 bases at J, with 9 bases between. In DNA form, the CDR3 reads TGTGCCAGCAGCCAAGATCGGCGGTCCACAGATACGCAGTATTTT. Its protein is CASSQDRRSTDTQYF.

This clonotype has a count of ten or more. The CDR3 region has the DNA TGCGCCAGCAGCTGGGGGCGGACTATGAACACTGAAGCTTTCTTT. Residues: CASSWGRTMNTEAFF. This chain links TRBV5-1 with TRBJ1-1, with a tentative D call TRBD1 (6 bases). Germline-derived CDR1 and CDR2 are SGHRS and YFSETQ. The CDR3 has 15 residues. The germline V and J ends were trimmed by 3 bases and 0 bases, with 12 bases remaining between them.

This clonotype was observed many times. V gene TRBV12-3 or TRBV12-4 combines with J gene TRBJ1-5; the D is unclear. The length of the CDR3 is 13 residues. Trimming shortened V by 4 bases and J by 7 bases, and 11 bases separated the two germline ends. The DNA for the CDR3 is TGTGCCAGCAGTTATGAGTGGGGACAGCCCCAGCATTTT. The encoded protein is CASSYEWGQPQHF.

This clonotype has ten or more counts. The chain recombines TRBV28 with TRBJ2-5; possible D gene TRBD1, 6 bases. This CDR3 is 15 amino acids long. The germline V gene encodes CDR1 MDHEN and CDR2 SYDVKM. V dropped 10 bases and J dropped 2 bases, with 20 bases sitting between them. CDR3 sequence: CAISLYREGQETQYF. The CDR3 nucleotides read TGTGCCATCTCCCTTTACAGGGAAGGGCAAGAGACCCAGTACTTC.

This clonotype has at least ten counts. The V call is TRBV6-2 or TRBV6-3, the J call TRBJ2-2; tentative D call: TRBD2 (5 bases). The V gene's germline CDR1 is MNHEY and CDR2 SVGEGT. The CDR3 spans 14 residues. V was shortened by 0 bases and J by 6 bases, with 8 bases between the two germline ends. This CDR3 reads CASSYSRGSGELFF. DNA for the CDR3: TGTGCCAGCAGTTACTCTCGGGGATCCGGGGAGCTGTTTTTT.

This clonotype was observed at least ten times. The chain has TRBV2 and TRBJ2-7; 8 bases map to TRBD2. V lost 10 bases to trimming and J lost 0 bases; unmatched junction nucleotides: 8. The CDR3 has 14 amino acids. Germline CDR1 is SNHLY and CDR2 is FYNNEI. For the CDR3, the DNA is TGTGCCACCGAACTAGCGGCCACCTCCTACGAGCAGTACTTC. This sequence encodes CATELAATSYEQYF.

This clonotype was observed at least ten times. The V gene is TRBV5-1, the J gene TRBJ2-1; possible D gene TRBD1, 5 bases. Germline V CDR1 and CDR2: SGHRS, YFSETQ. Trimming shortened V by 4 bases and J by 0 bases, and 11 bases separated the two germline ends. CDR3 size: 15 residues. The CDR3 DNA follows: TGCGCCAGCAGCGCCGACAGTAACTCCTACAATGAGCAGTTCTTC. Its protein is CASSADSNSYNEQFF. The full variable domain, its missing parts supplied by reference TRBV5-1 and TRBJ2-1, is KAGVTQTPRYLIKTRGQQVTLSCSPISGHRSVSWYQQTPGQGLQFLFEYFSETQRNKGNFPGRFSGRQFSNSRSEMNVSTLELGDSALYLCASSADSNSYNEQFFGPGTRLTVL.

Many counts were recorded for this clonotype. The chain uses TRBV20-1 and TRBJ1-1; D gene uncertain. This CDR3 has 16 residues. The V gene's germline CDR1 is DFQATT and CDR2 SNEGSKA (reference sequence). The V end was cut by 1 base, the J end by 1 base, with 16 bases between. The CDR3 reads CSARVGKGLENTEAFF. In DNA, the CDR3 is TGCAGTGCTAGAGTTGGGAAGGGCCTAGAGAACACTGAAGCTTTCTTT.

This clonotype was detected ten times or more. This chain links TRBV5-1 with TRBJ2-3; maybe TRBD2 (6 bases). There are 15 residues in the CDR3. With 0 bases removed from V and 6 bases from J, the gap between germline ends came to 14 bases. Per the germline V gene, CDR1 is SGHRS and CDR2 is YFSETQ. CDR3 in amino acids: CASSLGQGGLDTQYF. The CDR3 nucleotides are TGCGCCAGCAGCTTGGGGCAGGGAGGTTTGGATACGCAGTATTTT.